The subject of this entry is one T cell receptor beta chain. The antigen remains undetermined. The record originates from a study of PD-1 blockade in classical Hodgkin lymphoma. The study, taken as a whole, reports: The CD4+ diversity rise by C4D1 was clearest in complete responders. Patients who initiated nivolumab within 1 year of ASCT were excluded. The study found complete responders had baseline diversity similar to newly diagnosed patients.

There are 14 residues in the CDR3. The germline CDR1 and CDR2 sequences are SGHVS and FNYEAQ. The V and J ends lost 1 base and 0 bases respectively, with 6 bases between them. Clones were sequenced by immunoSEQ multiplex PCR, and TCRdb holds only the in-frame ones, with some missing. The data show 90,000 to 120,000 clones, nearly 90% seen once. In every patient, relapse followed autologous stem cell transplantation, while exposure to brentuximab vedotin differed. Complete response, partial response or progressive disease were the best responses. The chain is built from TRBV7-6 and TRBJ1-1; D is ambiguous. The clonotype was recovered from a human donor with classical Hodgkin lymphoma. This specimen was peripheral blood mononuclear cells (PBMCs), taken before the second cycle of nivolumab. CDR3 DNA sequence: TGTGCCAGCAGCTTAGACCGCCTGAACACTGAAGCTTTCTTT. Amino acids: CASSLDRLNTEAFF.